Below, one TCR beta chain is given with its context. Using immunoSEQ multiplex PCR, the repertoire was profiled, and TCRdb retains in-frame clones only, with some absent. The profile shows roughly 56,000 clones, around nine tenths of them singletons. This entry belongs to a study of graft-versus-host responses after intestinal transplantation. About the research overall: Induction using anti-thymocyte globulin, followed by tacrolimus and steroids for two to three years, was given to all recipients.

This receptor was taken from a human patient who received an intestinal transplant, so some T cells may come from the graft donor. The source was PBMCs, collected roughly 120 days after intestinal transplantation.

CDR3 amino acids: CASSLLRGDNEQFF. The CDR3 nucleotides are TGTGCCAGCAGCTTGTTGCGGGGGGACAATGAGCAGTTCTTC. V usage is TRBV7-8 and J usage is TRBJ2-1, with 8 bases that match TRBD2. The germline V gene encodes CDR1 SGHVS and CDR2 FQNEAQ. The V gene end was trimmed by 3 bases and the J gene end by 5 bases; junction bases not matched to a gene: 3. The CDR3 runs 14 residues.